These 18 T cell receptor beta chains were sequenced from one sample in a study of T cells after posttransplantation cyclophosphamide. Sequencing used immunoSEQ multiplex PCR; TCRdb keeps in-frame clones, though not all of them. The table has approximately 16,000 clones, roughly four fifths seen once; the top ten hold roughly 29%. Busulfan-fludarabine conditioning, marrow transplant, and cyclophosphamide on days +3 and +4 were administered. Sequencing used CD8+ T cells sorted from PBMCs, obtained around 2,000 days after a stem cell transplant with posttransplant cyclophosphamide. Every receptor here comes from a female patient aged 40 to 55 who received an allogeneic stem cell transplant from a related donor, was CMV-positive, and had no GVHD. Some T cells may have come from the graft donor.

V usage is TRBV19 and J usage is TRBJ2-3, with 7 bases matching TRBD2. CDR1 is LNHDA, CDR2 SQIVND, per germline (reference sequence). The junction had 18 bases not matched to a gene; V was cut back by 6 bases and J by 6 bases. The length of the CDR3 is 17 residues. CDR3 loop: CASSVSGGGYLGDTQYF. The CDR3, as DNA: TGTGCCAGTAGCGTGTCGGGAGGAGGGTACTTAGGGGATACGCAGTATTTT.

J is TRBJ1-2 and V is TRBV16; 7 bases fit TRBD1. The CDR3 spans 15 residues. Germline V gene lookup returns CDR1 KGHSY and CDR2 FQNENV. Trimming removed 0 bases from V and 3 bases from J; junction bases left unmatched: 4. DNA of the CDR3: TGTGCCAGCAGCCAATCGAGTGGGACAGACTATGGCTACACCTTC. Its translation is CASSQSSGTDYGYTF.

The sample holds many counts of this clone. The chain combines TRBV6-5 with TRBJ2-2, with 8 bases lining up with TRBD1. Germline assignment: CDR1 MNHEY and CDR2 SVGAGI. This CDR3 has 15 residues. Trimming removed 5 bases from V and 7 bases from J; junction bases left unmatched: 9. CDR3 in DNA: TGTGCCAGCAGTCTAGGACAGGGTTTTCGCGGGGAGCTGTTTTTT. The encoded protein is CASSLGQGFRGELFF.

The gene calls are TRBV13 and TRBJ2-1; possibly TRBD2 for D (5 bases). The V and J ends lost 3 bases and 8 bases respectively, with 17 bases between them. Germline-derived CDR1 and CDR2 are PRHDT and FYEKMQ (reference sequence). This CDR3 is 15 amino acids long. As DNA, the CDR3 is TGTGCCAGCAGCTTCTCCGGGATGGGGATGGATGAGCAGTTCTTC. It specifies CASSFSGMGMDEQFF.

The chain is built from TRBV27 and TRBJ1-2; the D gene is possibly TRBD1 (5 bases). V was trimmed by 4 bases and J by 4 bases, leaving 13 bases between them. Germline V CDR1 and CDR2: MNHEY, SMNVEV (reference sequence). The CDR3 extends over 14 amino acids. In nucleotides, the CDR3 is TGTGCCAGCAGTTCTATAGACAGTATCTATGGCTACACCTTC. Amino acids: CASSSIDSIYGYTF.

The rearrangement links TRBV29-1 to TRBJ2-5; D is unclear. The germline V and J ends were trimmed by 5 bases and 0 bases, with 10 bases remaining between them. From germline, CDR1 is SQVTM and CDR2 ANQGSEA. CDR3 length: 13 amino acids. In DNA form, the CDR3 reads TGCAGCGTTATCCTACCGTACCAAGAGACCCAGTACTTC. Translating it yields CSVILPYQETQYF.

This chain links TRBV7-2 with TRBJ1-5; 10 bases match TRBD1. Trimming removed 6 bases from V and 5 bases from J; junction bases left unmatched: 7. Germline loops: CDR1 SGHTA, CDR2 FQGNSA. The CDR3 totals 15 residues. The CDR3 reads CASRTFGTGDQPQHF. CDR3 DNA sequence: TGTGCCAGCAGAACGTTCGGGACAGGGGATCAGCCCCAGCATTTT.

This clone has more than one count but fewer than ten. The chain is built from TRBV29-1 and TRBJ1-3; possibly TRBD1 for D (6 bases). V dropped 6 bases and J dropped 3 bases, with 9 bases sitting between them. Looked up from germline, CDR1 is SQVTM and CDR2 is ANQGSEA. The CDR3 covers 12 residues. The CDR3 reads CSVQGFGNTIYF. The CDR3 DNA follows: TGCAGCGTACAGGGTTTTGGAAACACCATATATTTT.

The chain carries TRBV4-3 and TRBJ2-1; maybe TRBD1 (6 bases). The V end was cut by 0 bases, the J end by 8 bases, with 14 bases between. The CDR3 is made up of 15 amino acids. Germline loops: CDR1 LGHNA, CDR2 YSLEER. The chain's CDR3 is CASSQDARGTDEQFF. As DNA, the CDR3 is TGCGCCAGCAGCCAAGATGCCAGGGGAACGGATGAGCAGTTCTTC.

Of note for this clone: At one end, the junction sequence differs from germline, possibly due to a read error. V gene TRBV9 combines with J gene TRBJ1-6; the D is unclear. CDR3 length equals 14 residues. CDR1 is SGDLS, CDR2 YYNGEE, per germline. In DNA form, the CDR3 reads TGTGCCAGCGGCGTAGAAGGGAGGAATTCACCCCTCCACTTT. Residues: CASGVEGRNSPLHF.

J is TRBJ2-5 and V is TRBV29-1; D may be TRBD2 (5 bases). This CDR3 is 13 amino acids long. Germline V gives CDR1 SQVTM, CDR2 ANQGSEA. V lost 7 bases and J lost 0, with 12 bases in between. CDR3 sequence reads: CSAETGYQETQYF. The CDR3 DNA sequence: TGCAGCGCTGAGACGGGATACCAAGAGACCCAGTACTTC.

This sequence joins TRBV4-3 and TRBJ1-2, with 7 bases fitting TRBD1. The CDR3 sequence is 14 residues long. The junction had 6 bases not matched to a gene; V was cut back by 4 bases and J by 4 bases. Germline assignment: CDR1 LGHNA and CDR2 YSLEER. CDR3 in amino acids: CASSPRQGGYGYTF. In DNA, the CDR3 is TGCGCCAGCAGCCCGCGACAGGGCGGCTATGGCTACACCTTC.

The CDR3 loop is CASSVERDRGEDTQYF. Here the CDR3 DNA reads TGTGCCAGCAGCGTTGAACGGGACAGAGGCGAGGATACGCAGTATTTT. The V gene is TRBV9, the J gene TRBJ2-3; 7 bases agree with TRBD1. Germline-derived CDR1 and CDR2 are SGDLS and YYNGEE. V shed 2 bases, J shed 6 bases, and the junction held 12 bases outside the gene matches. The CDR3 length is 16 residues.

V and J are TRBV5-1 and TRBJ2-5; TRBD2 aligns across 14 bases. The germline V gene has CDR1 SGHRS and CDR2 YFSETQ. V lost 0 bases to trimming and J lost 1 base; unmatched junction nucleotides: 2. The CDR3 has 17 amino acids. Here the CDR3 DNA reads TGCGCCAGCAGCTTGGGACTAGCGGGGGGGTTCCAAGAGACCCAGTACTTC. Translation: CASSLGLAGGFQETQYF.

The genes are TRBV28 and TRBJ2-7; D call uncertain. This CDR3 region has 14 residues. Trimming took off 4 bases at V and 6 bases at J, with 16 bases between the two ends. Per germline, CDR1 MDHEN and CDR2 SYDVKM. CDR3 region: CASSSRLTMSEQYF. The CDR3 nucleotides read TGTGCCAGCAGTTCTCGACTTACTATGAGCGAGCAGTACTTC.

The genes are TRBV4-1 and TRBJ1-5; TRBD1 is a possible D gene (5 bases). The CDR3 runs to 15 residues. Germline-derived CDR1 and CDR2 are MGHRA and YSYEKL. Between the trimmed V and J ends, which lost 1 base and 5 bases, there was a span of 12 bases. CDR3 protein: CASSQVAGEDQPQHF. CDR3 DNA: TGCGCCAGCAGCCAAGTCGCGGGGGAGGATCAGCCCCAGCATTTT.

The V gene is TRBV7-9, the J gene TRBJ2-1; TRBD1 matches 10 bases. This CDR3 has 15 amino acids. Germline trimming cut 6 bases from V and 3 bases from J; bases unmatched to any gene: 5. Germline loops: CDR1 SEHNR, CDR2 FQNEAQ (reference sequence). The CDR3 region has the DNA TGTGCCAGCAGACCTGACAGGGGGCTCTACAATGAGCAGTTCTTC. Translation: CASRPDRGLYNEQFF.

This clone was seen a few times. The chain couples TRBV21-1 to TRBJ1-4; the DNA was not used to check the table's D call, TRBD1. TRBV21-1 is noted as a pseudogene. The CDR3 sequence is 16 residues long. The CDR3 region has the DNA TGTGCCAGCAGCCATTCTGACAGGGGGACGTTTGTGAAACTGTTTTTT. This codes for CASSHSDRGTFVKLFF.